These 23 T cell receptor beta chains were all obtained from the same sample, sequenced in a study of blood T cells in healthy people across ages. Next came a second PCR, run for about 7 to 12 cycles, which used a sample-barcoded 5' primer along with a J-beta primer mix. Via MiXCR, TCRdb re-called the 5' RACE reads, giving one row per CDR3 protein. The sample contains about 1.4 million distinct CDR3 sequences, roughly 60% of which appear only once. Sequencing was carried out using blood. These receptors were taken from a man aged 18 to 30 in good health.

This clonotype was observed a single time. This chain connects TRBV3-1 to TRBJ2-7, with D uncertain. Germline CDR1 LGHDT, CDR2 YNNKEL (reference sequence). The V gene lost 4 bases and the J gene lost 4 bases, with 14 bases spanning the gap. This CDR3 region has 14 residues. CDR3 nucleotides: TGTGCCAGCAGCCCAACTTATACACGTTACGAGCAGTACTTC. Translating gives CASSPTYTRYEQYF.

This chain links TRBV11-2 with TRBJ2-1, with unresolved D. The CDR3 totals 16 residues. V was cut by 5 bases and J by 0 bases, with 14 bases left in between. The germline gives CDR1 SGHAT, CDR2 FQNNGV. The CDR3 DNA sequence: TGTGCCAGCAGCGGCCAGCCTTTTGGCTCCTACAATGAGCAGTTCTTC. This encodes CASSGQPFGSYNEQFF.

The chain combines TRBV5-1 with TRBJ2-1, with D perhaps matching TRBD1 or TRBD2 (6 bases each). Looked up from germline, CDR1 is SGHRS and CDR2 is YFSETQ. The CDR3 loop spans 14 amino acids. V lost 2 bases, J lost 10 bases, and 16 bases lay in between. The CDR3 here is CASSFGGAGTEQFF. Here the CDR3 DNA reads TGCGCCAGCAGCTTCGGAGGTGCGGGGACAGAGCAGTTCTTC.

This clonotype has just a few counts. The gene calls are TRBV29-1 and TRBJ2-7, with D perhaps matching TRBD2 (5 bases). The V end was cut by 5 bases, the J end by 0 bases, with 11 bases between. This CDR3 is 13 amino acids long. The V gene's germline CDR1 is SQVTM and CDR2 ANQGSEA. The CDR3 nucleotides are TGCAGCGTTCGAGCGGCAAGCTCCTACGAGCAGTACTTC. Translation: CSVRAASSYEQYF.

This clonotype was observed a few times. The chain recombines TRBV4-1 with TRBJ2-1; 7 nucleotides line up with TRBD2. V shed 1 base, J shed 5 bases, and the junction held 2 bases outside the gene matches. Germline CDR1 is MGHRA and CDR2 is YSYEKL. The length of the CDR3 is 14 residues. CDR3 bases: TGCGCCAGCAGCCAAGGACTAGCCGACAATGAGCAGTTCTTC. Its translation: CASSQGLADNEQFF.

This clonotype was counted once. The CDR3 region is CASSQDPAGRRQFF. Written as DNA, the CDR3 is TGCGCCAGCAGCCAAGATCCTGCAGGGAGGAGGCAGTTCTTC. The J gene is TRBJ2-1, the V gene TRBV4-1; D might be TRBD2 (6 bases). The ends were cut back, 0 bases at V and 12 bases at J, with 15 bases in the middle. Germline V gene sequence: CDR1 MGHRA, CDR2 YSYEKL. CDR3 length equals 14 residues.

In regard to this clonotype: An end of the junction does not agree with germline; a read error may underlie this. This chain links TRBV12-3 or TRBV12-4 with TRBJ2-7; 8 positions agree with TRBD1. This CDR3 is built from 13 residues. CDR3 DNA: TGTGTCAGCAGTTCGGACAGGGCCTACGAGCAGTACTTC. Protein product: CVSSSDRAYEQYF.

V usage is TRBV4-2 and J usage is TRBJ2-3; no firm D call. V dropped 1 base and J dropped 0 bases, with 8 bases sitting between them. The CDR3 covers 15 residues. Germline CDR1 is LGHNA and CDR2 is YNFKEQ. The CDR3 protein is CASSQALGSTDTQYF. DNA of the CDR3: TGTGCCAGCAGCCAAGCGCTGGGGAGCACAGATACGCAGTATTTT.

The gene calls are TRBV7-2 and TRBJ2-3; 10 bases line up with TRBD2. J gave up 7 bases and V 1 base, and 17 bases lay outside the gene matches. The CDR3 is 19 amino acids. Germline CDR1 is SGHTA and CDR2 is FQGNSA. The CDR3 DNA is TGTGCCAGCAGCTTAGAGCCCGCGTCTAGCGGGAGCGGTCCTCATACGCAGTATTTT. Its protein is CASSLEPASSGSGPHTQYF. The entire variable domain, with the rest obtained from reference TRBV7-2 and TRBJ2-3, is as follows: GAGVSQSPSNKVTEKGKDVELRCDPISGHTALYWYRQSLGQGLEFLIYFQGNSAPDKSGLPSDRFSAERTGGSVSTLTIQRTQQEDSAVYLCASSLEPASSGSGPHTQYFGPGTRLTVL.

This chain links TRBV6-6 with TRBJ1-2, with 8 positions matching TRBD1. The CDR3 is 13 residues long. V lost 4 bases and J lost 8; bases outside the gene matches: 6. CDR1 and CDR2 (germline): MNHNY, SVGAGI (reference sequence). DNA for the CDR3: TGTGCCAGCAGTTTTGACAGGGGAGAAGGCTACACCTTC. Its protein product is CASSFDRGEGYTF.

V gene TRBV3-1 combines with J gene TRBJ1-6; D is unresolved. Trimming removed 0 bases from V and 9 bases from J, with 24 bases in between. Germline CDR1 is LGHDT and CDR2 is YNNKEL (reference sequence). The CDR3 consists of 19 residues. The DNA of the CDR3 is TGTGCCAGCAGCCAAGATATAGGGCAGGAGGTTGGTTTGGGTTCACCCCTCCACTTT. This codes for CASSQDIGQEVGLGSPLHF.

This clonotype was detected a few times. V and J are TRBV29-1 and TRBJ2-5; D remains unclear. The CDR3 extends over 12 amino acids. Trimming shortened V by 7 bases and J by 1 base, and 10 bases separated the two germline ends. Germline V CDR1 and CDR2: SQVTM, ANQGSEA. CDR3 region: CSERRTQETQYF. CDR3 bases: TGCAGCGAAAGACGGACCCAAGAGACCCAGTACTTC.

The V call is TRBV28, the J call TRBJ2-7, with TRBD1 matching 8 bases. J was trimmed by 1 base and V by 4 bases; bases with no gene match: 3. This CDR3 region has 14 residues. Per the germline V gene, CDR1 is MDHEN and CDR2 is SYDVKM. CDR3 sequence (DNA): TGTGCCAGCAGTTCCCACAGGGGGTCCTACGAGCAGTACTTC. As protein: CASSSHRGSYEQYF.

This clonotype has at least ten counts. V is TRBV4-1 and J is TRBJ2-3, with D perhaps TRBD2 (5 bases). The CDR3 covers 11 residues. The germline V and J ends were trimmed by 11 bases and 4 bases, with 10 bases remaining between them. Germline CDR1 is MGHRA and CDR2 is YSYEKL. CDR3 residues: CASREADTQYF. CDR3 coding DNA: TGCGCCTCCCGGGAAGCAGATACGCAGTATTTT.

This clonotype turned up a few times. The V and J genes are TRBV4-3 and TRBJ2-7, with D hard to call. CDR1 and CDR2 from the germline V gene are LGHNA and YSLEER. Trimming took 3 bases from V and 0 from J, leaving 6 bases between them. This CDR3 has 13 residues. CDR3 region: CASSHVNSYEQYF. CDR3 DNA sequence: TGCGCCAGCAGCCATGTCAACTCCTACGAGCAGTACTTC.

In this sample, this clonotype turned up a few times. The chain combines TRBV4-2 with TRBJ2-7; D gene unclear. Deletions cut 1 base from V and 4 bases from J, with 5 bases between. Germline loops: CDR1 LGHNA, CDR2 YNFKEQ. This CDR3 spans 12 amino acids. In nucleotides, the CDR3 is TGTGCCAGCAGCCAAGCCGAATACGAGCAGTACTTC. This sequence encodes CASSQAEYEQYF.

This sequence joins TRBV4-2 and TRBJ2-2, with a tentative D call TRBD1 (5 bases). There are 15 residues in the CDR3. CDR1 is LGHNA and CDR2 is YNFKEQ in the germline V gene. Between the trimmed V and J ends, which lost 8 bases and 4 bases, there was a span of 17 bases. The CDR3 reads CASQPWGLGTGELFF. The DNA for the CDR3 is TGTGCCAGCCAACCATGGGGCCTTGGCACCGGGGAGCTGTTTTTT.

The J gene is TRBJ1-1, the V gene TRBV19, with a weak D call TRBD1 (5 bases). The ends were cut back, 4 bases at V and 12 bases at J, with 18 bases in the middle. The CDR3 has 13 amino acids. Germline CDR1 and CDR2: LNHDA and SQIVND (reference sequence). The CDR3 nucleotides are TGTGCCAGTAGTAACTCACGACAGAACAATCCTTTCTTT. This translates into CASSNSRQNNPFF.

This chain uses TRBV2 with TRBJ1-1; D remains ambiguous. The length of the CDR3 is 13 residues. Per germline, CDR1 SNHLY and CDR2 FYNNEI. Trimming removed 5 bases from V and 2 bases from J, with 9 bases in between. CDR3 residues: CASSNKINTEAFF. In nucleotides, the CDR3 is TGTGCCAGCAGTAACAAGATCAACACTGAAGCTTTCTTT.

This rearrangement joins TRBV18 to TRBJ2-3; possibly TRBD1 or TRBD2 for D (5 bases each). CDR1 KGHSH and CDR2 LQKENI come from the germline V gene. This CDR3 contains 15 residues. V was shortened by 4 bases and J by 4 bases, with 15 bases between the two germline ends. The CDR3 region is CASSRESGTADTQYF. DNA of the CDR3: TGTGCCAGCTCACGAGAATCAGGGACGGCAGATACGCAGTATTTT.

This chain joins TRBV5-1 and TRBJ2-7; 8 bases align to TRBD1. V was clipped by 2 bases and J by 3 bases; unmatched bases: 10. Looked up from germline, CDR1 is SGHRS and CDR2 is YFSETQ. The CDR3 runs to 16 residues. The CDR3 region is CASSLEPGQELYEQYF. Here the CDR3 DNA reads TGCGCCAGCAGCTTAGAACCGGGACAGGAGCTCTACGAGCAGTACTTC.

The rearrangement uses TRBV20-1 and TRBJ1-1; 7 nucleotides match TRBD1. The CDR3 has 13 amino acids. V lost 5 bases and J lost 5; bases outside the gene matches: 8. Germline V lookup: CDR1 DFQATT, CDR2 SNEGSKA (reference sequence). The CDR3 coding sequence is TGCAGTGCTCGCTCGACAGGGAGGACTGAAGCTTTCTTT. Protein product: CSARSTGRTEAFF.

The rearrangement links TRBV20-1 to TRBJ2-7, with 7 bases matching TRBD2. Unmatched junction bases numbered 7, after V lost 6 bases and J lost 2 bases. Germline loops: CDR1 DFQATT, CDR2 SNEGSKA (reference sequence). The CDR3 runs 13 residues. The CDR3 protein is CSAGGTYPYEQYF. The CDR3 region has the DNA TGCAGTGCGGGGGGGACTTACCCCTACGAGCAGTACTTC.